This T cell receptor (beta chain) was observed in a study of cytomegalovirus exposure and HLA in healthy donors. Donors in the study were healthy people who gave bone marrow. Study-wide points: CMV serostatus was the sole immune exposure data available.

Germline V gene sequence: CDR1 MNHEY, CDR2 SVGAGI. Trimming took 5 bases from V and 3 from J, leaving 8 bases between them. The CDR3 contains 13 residues. 13 Jbeta primers and 60 Vbeta primers were used for the PCR. Methods used by the authors: A later analysis counted some 87 million unique TCR beta chains, around 10 million shared. Generated by immunoSEQ multiplex PCR, the TCRdb table keeps only in-frame clones and is missing some. V and J calls and clone size come straight from that table; D and trimming were deduced from the DNA. The table shows approximately 170,000 clones, with 80% to 85% occurring only once. In the case of this clone: Its specificity is unknown.

The TCR was taken from a human donor in good health. V and J are TRBV6-5 and TRBJ1-5, with D uncertain. What was sequenced was PBMCs. The CDR3 coding sequence is TGTGCCAGCAGTCGCGGTGACAATCAGCCCCAGCATTTT. Its protein product is CASSRGDNQPQHF.